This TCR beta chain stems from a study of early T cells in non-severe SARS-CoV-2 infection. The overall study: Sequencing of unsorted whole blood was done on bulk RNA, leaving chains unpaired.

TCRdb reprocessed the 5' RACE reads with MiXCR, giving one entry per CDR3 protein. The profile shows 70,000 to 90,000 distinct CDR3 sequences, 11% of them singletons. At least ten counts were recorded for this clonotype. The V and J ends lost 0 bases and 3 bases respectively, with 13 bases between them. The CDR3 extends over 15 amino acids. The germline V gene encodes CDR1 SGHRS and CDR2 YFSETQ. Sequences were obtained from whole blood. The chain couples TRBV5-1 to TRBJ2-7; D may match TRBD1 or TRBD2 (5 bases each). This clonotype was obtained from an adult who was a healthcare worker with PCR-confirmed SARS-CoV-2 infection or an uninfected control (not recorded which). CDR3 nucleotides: TGCGCCAGCAGCTTGGCCCGGGACCCCTACTACGAGCAGTACTTC. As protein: CASSLARDPYYEQYF.